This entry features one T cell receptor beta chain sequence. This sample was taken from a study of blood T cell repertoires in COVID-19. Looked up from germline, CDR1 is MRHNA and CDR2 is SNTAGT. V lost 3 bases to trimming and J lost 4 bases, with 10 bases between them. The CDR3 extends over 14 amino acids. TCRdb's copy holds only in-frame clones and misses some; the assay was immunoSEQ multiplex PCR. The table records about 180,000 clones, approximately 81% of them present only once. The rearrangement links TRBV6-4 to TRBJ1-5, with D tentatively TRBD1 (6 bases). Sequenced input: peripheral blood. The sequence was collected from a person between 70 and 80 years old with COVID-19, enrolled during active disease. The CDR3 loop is CASSEGGTNQPQHF. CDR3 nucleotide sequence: TGTGCCAGCAGTGAAGGGGGAACAAATCAGCCCCAGCATTTT.